Each of the 19 T cell receptor beta chains below was sequenced from the same sample in a study of CD8+ T cells in alopecia areata. cDNA prepared by RNA extraction and subsequent reverse transcription served as the template for sequencing. Produced via immunoSEQ multiplex PCR; TCRdb's table is partial and in-frame only. The sample comprises around 120,000 clones, 50% to 55% of which are singletons, and about 0.5% rests with the top ten. The treatment denotes: oral pan-JAK inhibitor, 5-10 mg twice daily. The sequenced sample was CD4+ T cells sorted from blood, obtained at week 4, from a patient treated with tofacitinib. All receptors come from a human donor with alopecia areata.

The chain employs TRBV7-2 and TRBJ2-7; the D call may be TRBD1 or TRBD2 (5 bases each). CDR3 size: 16 residues. CDR1 is SGHTA, CDR2 FQGNSA, per germline. V was clipped by 5 bases and J by 4 bases, with 21 bases between them. CDR3 bases: TGTGCCAGCAGCGACCCGCGAGGACATCGGAGGTACGAGCAGTACTTC. It translates to CASSDPRGHRRYEQYF.

V is TRBV11-2 and J is TRBJ1-4; 8 nucleotides agree with TRBD1. V lost 1 base, J lost 0 bases, and 7 bases stayed unmatched. This CDR3 has 18 residues. Germline lookup yields CDR1 SGHAT and CDR2 FQNNGV. CDR3 region: CASSLAGTGVATNEKLFF. The CDR3 DNA follows: TGTGCCAGCAGCTTAGCCGGGACAGGCGTTGCAACTAATGAAAAACTGTTTTTT. Full variable domain (outside the CDR3, taken from reference TRBV11-2 and TRBJ1-4): EAGVAQSPRYKIIEKRQSVAFWCNPISGHATLYWYQQILGQGPKLLIQFQNNGVVDDSQLPKDRFSAERLKGVDSTLKIQPAKLEDSAVYLCASSLAGTGVATNEKLFFGSGTQLSVL.

This clone has a handful of counts. This CDR3 is CASSAIGGLAVTYQETQYF. The DNA for the CDR3 is TGTGCCAGCAGCGCAATAGGGGGACTAGCGGTTACGTACCAAGAGACCCAGTACTTC. The chain is built from TRBV7-9 and TRBJ2-5, with 11 nucleotides matching TRBD2. V lost 5 bases, J lost 0 bases, and 14 bases stayed unmatched. Germline V gene sequence: CDR1 SEHNR, CDR2 FQNEAQ (reference sequence). The CDR3 totals 19 residues.

The V gene is TRBV6-6, the J gene TRBJ1-1; D unclear. The germline V and J ends were trimmed by 7 bases and 1 base, with 4 bases remaining between them. CDR3 length: 11 residues. Germline V gene lookup returns CDR1 MNHNY and CDR2 SVGAGI (reference sequence). CDR3 in DNA: TGTGCCAGCAACAGGAACACTGAAGCTTTCTTT. Its protein is CASNRNTEAFF.

The rearrangement joins TRBV9 to TRBJ1-1, with D uncertain. The CDR3 extends over 13 amino acids. The germline V gene has CDR1 SGDLS and CDR2 YYNGEE. V shed 0 bases and J shed 6 bases, with 9 bases lying between them. This chain's CDR3 is CASSVEESAEAFF. DNA for the CDR3: TGTGCCAGCAGCGTAGAGGAATCGGCTGAAGCTTTCTTT.

The chain uses TRBV6-5 and TRBJ2-7, with TRBD1 matching over 8 bases. Germline V lookup: CDR1 MNHEY, CDR2 SVGAGI. The CDR3 has 12 amino acids. The ends lost 5 bases at V and 7 bases at J; junction bases unmatched: 4. The CDR3 DNA reads TGTGCCAGCAGTCGAACAGGGGGGGAGCAGTACTTC. This sequence encodes CASSRTGGEQYF.

The table lists this clone with many counts. The chain joins TRBV7-3 to TRBJ2-2; D is possibly TRBD1 (5 bases). This CDR3 has 17 residues. V was shortened by 3 bases and J by 4 bases, with 18 bases between the two germline ends. Germline-derived CDR1 and CDR2 are SGHTA and FQGTGA. For the CDR3, the DNA is TGTGCCAGCAGCTTTCCCCCGCAGGGTACAGGCACCGGGGAGCTGTTTTTT. This sequence encodes CASSFPPQGTGTGELFF.

The V gene is TRBV19, the J gene TRBJ1-2, with 7 nucleotides matching TRBD1. The germline gives CDR1 LNHDA, CDR2 SQIVND (reference sequence). The CDR3 runs 14 residues. V was clipped by 2 bases and J by 2 bases; unmatched bases: 2. The CDR3 here is CASSISQGNYGYTF. For the CDR3, the DNA is TGTGCCAGTAGTATATCACAGGGGAACTATGGCTACACCTTC.

This clone came up a few times. V and J are TRBV4-1 and TRBJ2-2; D might be TRBD2 (6 bases). The CDR3 loop spans 13 amino acids. CDR1 and CDR2 from the germline V gene are MGHRA and YSYEKL. Trimming removed 0 bases from V and 9 bases from J, with 8 bases in between. The CDR3 protein is CASSQDRGRELFF. The CDR3 DNA follows: TGCGCCAGCAGCCAAGATCGCGGGAGGGAGCTGTTTTTT.

The CDR3 protein is CASRDLGRRNTGELFF. CDR3 nucleotides: TGCGCCAGCAGGGACCTGGGACGGAGGAACACCGGGGAGCTGTTTTTT. The chain uses TRBV5-1 and TRBJ2-2, with D perhaps matching TRBD1 or TRBD2 (5 bases each). Germline loops: CDR1 SGHRS, CDR2 YFSETQ. CDR3 size: 16 residues. The germline V and J ends were trimmed by 5 bases and 1 base, with 15 bases remaining between them. Full variable domain (missing parts from reference TRBV5-1 and TRBJ2-2): KAGVTQTPRYLIKTRGQQVTLSCSPISGHRSVSWYQQTPGQGLQFLFEYFSETQRNKGNFPGRFSGRQFSNSRSEMNVSTLELGDSALYLCASRDLGRRNTGELFFGEGSRLTVL.

This clone occurred a few times. J is TRBJ2-7 and V is TRBV30, with 7 bases fitting TRBD1. CDR3 length: 14 residues. The V gene's germline CDR1 is GTSNPN and CDR2 SVGIG (reference sequence). V dropped 1 base and J dropped 0; count of bases not matched to a gene: 3. CDR3 sequence (DNA): TGTGCCTGGAGTGAGGGGGCCAGCTCCTACGAGCAGTACTTC. It translates to CAWSEGASSYEQYF.

The sample holds one count of this clone. CDR3 region: CASSYSLTEAFF. CDR3 nucleotides: TGTGCCAGCAGTTACTCCTTAACTGAAGCTTTCTTT. V gene TRBV6-5 combines with J gene TRBJ1-1; D is uncertain. V lost 0 bases to trimming and J lost 5 bases, with 4 bases between them. The CDR3 is 12 amino acids. The germline CDR1 and CDR2 sequences are MNHEY and SVGAGI.

V and J are TRBV29-1 and TRBJ2-1; 9 nucleotides line up with TRBD1. The CDR3 is made up of 14 amino acids. J gave up 6 bases and V 3 bases, and 6 bases lay outside the gene matches. Per the germline V gene, CDR1 is SQVTM and CDR2 is ANQGSEA. CDR3 bases: TGCAGCGTTGAGGCGGGACAGGGCGGCAATGAGCAGTTCTTC. It is translated as CSVEAGQGGNEQFF.

The CDR3 reads CSVEGGLNTEAFF. For the CDR3, the DNA is TGCAGCGTTGAAGGCGGGCTGAACACTGAAGCTTTCTTT. The rearrangement uses TRBV29-1 and TRBJ1-1; D gene ambiguous. This CDR3 comprises 13 residues. Germline V gene sequence: CDR1 SQVTM, CDR2 ANQGSEA. V was trimmed by 1 base and J by 0 bases, leaving 6 bases between them.

This clone was observed a few times. The chain recombines TRBV29-1 with TRBJ2-5; D not certain. With 4 bases removed from V and 0 bases from J, the gap between germline ends came to 12 bases. CDR1 and CDR2 (germline): SQVTM, ANQGSEA. This CDR3 contains 14 residues. As DNA, the CDR3 is TGCAGCGTTGGTCGGGTGGGGAACCAAGAGACCCAGTACTTC. Amino acids: CSVGRVGNQETQYF.

The genes are TRBV7-9 and TRBJ1-1; D possibly corresponds to TRBD1 (6 bases). This CDR3 region has 13 residues. Trimming left V 5 bases short and J 1 base short, with 8 bases between. The germline CDR1 and CDR2 sequences are SEHNR and FQNEAQ (reference sequence). The DNA of the CDR3 is TGTGCCAGCAGCGGACAGAGGAACACTGAAGCTTTCTTT. Encoded protein: CASSGQRNTEAFF.

The chain recombines TRBV6-5 with TRBJ2-2; D remains unclear. The CDR3 has 12 amino acids. V was shortened by 2 bases and J by 5 bases, with 3 bases between the two germline ends. The germline V gene encodes CDR1 MNHEY and CDR2 SVGAGI. The CDR3 DNA reads TGTGCCAGCAGTTACCGAACCGGGGAGCTGTTTTTT. It encodes CASSYRTGELFF.

This clone was picked up a small number of times. The chain has TRBV2 and TRBJ1-5; 9 bases are a match to TRBD1. Germline loops: CDR1 SNHLY, CDR2 FYNNEI. Trimming at V came to 6 bases and at J to 3 bases, leaving 6 bases not matched to a gene. The length of the CDR3 is 15 residues. The CDR3 region has the DNA TGTGCCAGCAGCAAGGACAGGGGTTTCAATCAGCCCCAGCATTTT. Amino acid sequence: CASSKDRGFNQPQHF.

About this clone itself: Mismatch with germline at one junction end may stem from a read error. The chain combines TRBV7-7 with TRBJ2-2; no clear D. Germline assignment: CDR1 SSHAT and CDR2 FNYEAQ (reference sequence). The CDR3 has 12 residues. The CDR3 DNA sequence: TGTGCTAGCAGCTTATACCCCGGGGAGCTGTTTTTT. Translated, it gives CASSLYPGELFF.